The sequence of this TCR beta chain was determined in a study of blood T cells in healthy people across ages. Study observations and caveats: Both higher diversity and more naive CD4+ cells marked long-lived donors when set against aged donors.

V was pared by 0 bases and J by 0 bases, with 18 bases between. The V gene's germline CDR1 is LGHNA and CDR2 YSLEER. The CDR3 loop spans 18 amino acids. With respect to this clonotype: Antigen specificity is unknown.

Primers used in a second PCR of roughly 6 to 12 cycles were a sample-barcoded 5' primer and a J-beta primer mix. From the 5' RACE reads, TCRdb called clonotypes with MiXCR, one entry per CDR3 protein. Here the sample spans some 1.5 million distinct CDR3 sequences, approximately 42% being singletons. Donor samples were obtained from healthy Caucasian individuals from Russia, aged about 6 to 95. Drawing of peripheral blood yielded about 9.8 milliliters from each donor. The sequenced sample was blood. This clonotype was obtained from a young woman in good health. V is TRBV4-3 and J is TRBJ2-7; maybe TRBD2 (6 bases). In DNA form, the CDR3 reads TGCGCCAGCAGCCAAGAGGATCCGACGGGAGCAACCTCCTACGAGCAGTACTTC. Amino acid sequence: CASSQEDPTGATSYEQYF.